This T cell receptor (beta chain) was captured in a study of OX40 agonist ivuxolimab in advanced cancers. Only in-frame clones appear in the TCRdb table, and some are missing; sequencing was by immunoSEQ multiplex PCR. Of nearly 95,000 clones in the sample, 94% were seen once. The CDR3 has 13 residues. Trimming stripped 1 base from V and 4 bases from J, with 7 bases between. Germline values: CDR1 SGHVS, CDR2 FNYEAQ. Sequenced here: CD4+ or CD8+ T cells sorted from blood, sampled in a trial of the OX40 agonist ivuxolimab. The chain employs TRBV7-6 and TRBJ2-5; a weak D match, TRBD1 (5 bases). This receptor was identified in an adult with an advanced solid tumor such as melanoma, head and neck, liver or kidney cancer. The CDR3 nucleotides read TGTGCCAGCAGCTTAGAAGGGGTAGAGACCCAGTACTTC. Its protein product is CASSLEGVETQYF.